This T cell receptor (beta chain) was captured in a study of shared clonotypes between healthy human individuals. Across the whole study: A couple of women and a few men aged 18 to 49 served as donors. Study-level findings and limits: Naive subsets, compared against memory subsets, generally had larger estimated richness values.

Points on this clone: What it recognizes is unknown. The sample contains more than one DNA sequence encoding this CDR3.

Measured with immunoSEQ multiplex PCR; TCRdb has only the in-frame clones, and not every one. The sample yields more than 2 million clones, 85% to 95% seen once. Positive CCR7 selection of CD45RO-negative cells yielded the naive CD8 cells, and terminally differentiated effector memory CD45RA+ cells were excluded. V was pared by 4 bases and J by 4 bases, with 0 bases of the junction left unmatched. Germline CDR1 and CDR2: SGHAT and FQNNGV. The CDR3 runs 12 residues. The genes are TRBV11-2 and TRBJ2-5; TRBD2 matches at 7 bases. Sequencing input: naive CD8+ T cells sorted from blood. The sequence derives from a man aged 18 to 29 in good health. In DNA, the CDR3 is TGTGCCAGCAGCTGGGGGGGAGAGACCCAGTACTTC. Translating gives CASSWGGETQYF. Full variable domain (rest looked up from reference TRBV11-2 and TRBJ2-5): EAGVAQSPRYKIIEKRQSVAFWCNPISGHATLYWYQQILGQGPKLLIQFQNNGVVDDSQLPKDRFSAERLKGVDSTLKIQPAKLEDSAVYLCASSWGGETQYFGPGTRLLVL.